What follows are 19 T cell receptor beta chains derived from one specimen sequenced in a study of blood T cell repertoires in COVID-19. Produced via immunoSEQ multiplex PCR; TCRdb's table is partial and in-frame only. The table records about 160,000 clones, 70% to 90% of them present only once. Sequencing used peripheral blood. The receptors derive from a human donor in a cohort sampled during active COVID-19.

The rearrangement links TRBV27 to TRBJ1-2; 9 positions match TRBD1. V gave up 8 bases and J gave up 8 bases; unmatched junction bases: 6. The CDR3 has 12 amino acids. Germline V gene data show CDR1 as MNHEY and CDR2 as SMNVEV (reference sequence). For the CDR3, the DNA is TGTGCCAGCGGGGGACAGGGCCCGGGCTACACCTTC. Translated, it gives CASGGQGPGYTF.

This clone showed up just once. The chain links TRBV21-1 to TRBJ2-7; the table's D call, TRBD1, has no DNA check behind it. TRBV21-1 is designated a pseudogene. The CDR3 spans 15 residues. This CDR3 is CASSPGDRRSYEQYF. The CDR3 nucleotides are TGTGCCAGCAGCCCAGGGGACAGAAGATCCTACGAGCAGTACTTC.

The J gene is TRBJ1-4, the V gene TRBV30; tentatively, D is TRBD1 (6 bases). V lost 3 bases, J lost 8 bases, and 13 bases lay in between. Germline CDR1 is GTSNPN and CDR2 is SVGIG (reference sequence). The CDR3 sequence is 13 residues long. The chain's CDR3 is CAWRYREGEKLFF. CDR3 nucleotide sequence: TGTGCCTGGAGATACAGGGAAGGGGAAAAACTGTTTTTT.

This clone was observed a handful of times. V gene TRBV27 combines with J gene TRBJ1-1, with D possibly TRBD1 on 5 matching bases. This CDR3 is built from 16 residues. V was cut by 0 bases and J by 4 bases, with 15 bases left in between. The germline CDR1 and CDR2 sequences are MNHEY and SMNVEV (reference sequence). CDR3 sequence reads: CASSLSGGLRPTEAFF. DNA for the CDR3: TGTGCCAGCAGTTTATCGGGGGGTCTACGGCCCACTGAAGCTTTCTTT.

The J gene is TRBJ2-7, the V gene TRBV10-3; TRBD2 matches 8 bases. The CDR3 is made up of 14 amino acids. The J segment lost 0 bases and the V segment lost 9 bases, leaving 7 bases of the junction unmatched. The germline gives CDR1 ENHRY, CDR2 SYGVKD. The CDR3 nucleotides are TGTGCCATTAGCGGGAACACCGTCTCCTACGAGCAGTACTTC. It encodes CAISGNTVSYEQYF.

This chain joins TRBV30 and TRBJ2-7; 10 bases are a match to TRBD1. Per germline, CDR1 GTSNPN and CDR2 SVGIG (reference sequence). J was trimmed by 4 bases and V by 2 bases; bases with no gene match: 5. The CDR3 loop spans 14 amino acids. This CDR3 is CAWSYGQGGYEQYF. CDR3 DNA sequence: TGTGCCTGGAGTTACGGACAGGGGGGTTACGAGCAGTACTTC.

V is TRBV6-5 and J is TRBJ2-7; maybe TRBD2 (6 bases). Trimming pared 6 bases from V and 1 base from J, leaving 10 bases between. CDR3 size: 13 residues. The germline CDR1 and CDR2 sequences are MNHEY and SVGAGI. CDR3: CASRGGRSYEQYF. The CDR3, as DNA: TGTGCCAGCAGGGGGGGACGGTCCTACGAGCAGTACTTC.

V gene TRBV19 combines with J gene TRBJ1-5; D not resolved. V gave up 1 base and J gave up 0 bases, with 7 bases separating them. CDR3 size: 15 residues. CDR1 and CDR2 from the germline V gene are LNHDA and SQIVND (reference sequence). The CDR3 region has the DNA TGTGCCAGTAGTATAGGCACAACTAGCAATCAGCCCCAGCATTTT. Its protein product is CASSIGTTSNQPQHF.

The CDR3 DNA reads TGTGCTAGTGGTTTGGTACTTAGCAGGGCCATAGATACGCAGTATTTT. The encoded protein is CASGLVLSRAIDTQYF. V is TRBV12-5 and J is TRBJ2-3, with D possibly being TRBD1 (5 bases). The CDR3 is made up of 16 amino acids. V lost 0 bases, J lost 5 bases, and 15 bases lay in between. Germline values: CDR1 LGHNT, CDR2 FRNRAP.

Here the CDR3 DNA reads TGCGCCAGCAGCTTGGATGCTAGCGGGGGGCGAGGAAAGACCCAGTACTTC. Its protein is CASSLDASGGRGKTQYF. The V gene is TRBV5-1, the J gene TRBJ2-5, with TRBD2 matching over 11 bases. The CDR3 runs to 17 residues. After removal of 0 bases from V and 6 bases from J, the junction contained 10 bases not matched to a gene. Germline V gene sequence: CDR1 SGHRS, CDR2 YFSETQ.

This clone occurred once. The rearrangement links TRBV29-1 to TRBJ2-7, with D possibly being TRBD1 (6 bases). Germline CDR1 SQVTM, CDR2 ANQGSEA. The V end was cut by 4 bases, the J end by 6 bases, with 16 bases between. The CDR3 is 13 residues long. CDR3 loop: CSVAQGGSTEQYF. The CDR3 nucleotides read TGCAGCGTTGCCCAAGGGGGTTCCACCGAGCAGTACTTC.

This chain joins TRBV30 and TRBJ2-3; TRBD2 matches at 12 bases. CDR3 length: 14 residues. The ends lost 4 bases at V and 6 bases at J; junction bases unmatched: 5. The germline gives CDR1 GTSNPN, CDR2 SVGIG (reference sequence). The CDR3, as DNA: TGTGCCTGGACTAGCGGGGGGGCCGCTGATACGCAGTATTTT. It yields the protein CAWTSGGAADTQYF.

This clone came up once. The chain links TRBV10-3 to TRBJ1-4, with 10 bases identical to TRBD1. The V segment lost 10 bases and the J segment 8 bases; nucleotides outside the gene matches: 4. The CDR3 loop spans 12 amino acids. Germline CDR1 reads ENHRY; CDR2 reads SYGVKD. CDR3 amino acids: CATDRGREKLFF. As DNA, the CDR3 is TGTGCCACCGACAGGGGGCGAGAAAAACTGTTTTTT.

The chain recombines TRBV7-6 with TRBJ2-6; 7 nucleotides agree with TRBD1. The CDR3 sequence is 18 residues long. J gave up 2 bases and V 5 bases, and 12 bases lay outside the gene matches. Germline loops: CDR1 SGHVS, CDR2 FNYEAQ. This chain's CDR3 is CASSRTGTATAGANVLTF. The CDR3, as DNA: TGTGCCAGCAGCCGCACCGGGACAGCCACCGCTGGGGCCAACGTCCTGACTTTC. Looking up the rest from reference TRBV7-6 and TRBJ2-6 gives the full variable domain: GAGVSQSPRYKVTKRGQDVALRCDPISGHVSLYWYRQALGQGPEFLTYFNYEAQQDKSGLPNDRFSAERPEGSISTLTIQRTEQRDSAMYRCASSRTGTATAGANVLTFGAGSRLTVL.

This clone has at least ten counts. This rearrangement joins TRBV5-6 to TRBJ2-5; a possible D gene is TRBD2 (5 bases). The V gene's germline CDR1 is SGHDT and CDR2 YYEEEE. Trimming took off 3 bases at V and 4 bases at J, with 10 bases between the two ends. This CDR3 region has 13 residues. CDR3 loop: CASSSLGRETQYF. The CDR3 DNA follows: TGTGCCAGCAGCTCCCTGGGGAGAGAGACCCAGTACTTC.

V usage is TRBV18 and J usage is TRBJ1-1; D may be TRBD1 (6 bases). Trimming removed 6 bases from V and 5 bases from J, with 16 bases in between. Looked up from germline, CDR1 is KGHSH and CDR2 is LQKENI. This CDR3 comprises 14 residues. Here the CDR3 reads CASSVSGGLTEAFF. In nucleotides, the CDR3 is TGTGCCAGCTCCGTTAGCGGGGGCTTAACTGAAGCTTTCTTT.

The rearrangement joins TRBV3-1 (or the pseudogene TRBV3-2) to TRBJ1-1, with 8 bases lining up with TRBD1. V shed 1 base and J 8 bases; nucleotides not matched to a gene: 9. The CDR3 runs 15 residues. Germline CDR1 is LGHDT and CDR2 is YNNKEL (reference sequence). CDR3 sequence: CASSQAQLRTGEAFF. CDR3 sequence (DNA): TGTGCCAGCAGCCAAGCCCAACTAAGGACAGGGGAAGCTTTCTTT.

The CDR3 coding sequence is TGTGCCAGCAGTACTCGCAACAGGGGGCCTGAGCAGTACTTC. As protein: CASSTRNRGPEQYF. The chain has TRBV27 and TRBJ2-7; the match to TRBD1 covers 9 bases. V shed 5 bases and J 7 bases; nucleotides not matched to a gene: 9. The length of the CDR3 is 14 residues. Germline V CDR1 and CDR2: MNHEY, SMNVEV (reference sequence).

The rearrangement joins TRBV4-3 to TRBJ2-5; 13 bases line up with TRBD2. The CDR3 is made up of 18 amino acids. The trim removed 4 bases at V and 5 bases at J, leaving 13 bases unmatched. Germline CDR1 LGHNA, CDR2 YSLEER. CDR3 nucleotide sequence: TGCGCCAGCAGCCGAATGACTAGCGGGGGGCTGGGGGAGGAGACCCAGTACTTC. Its translation is CASSRMTSGGLGEETQYF.